This TCR beta chain was observed in a study of chemoradiotherapy in HPV16-positive cancers. Study overall: Functional T-cell assays on a couple of HPV16-positive patients' cells defined candidate HPV-specific clones and common TCR motifs. Study-wide results and caveats: HPV-specific T cells were functionally defined from only two HPV16-positive patients. During treatment, candidate HPV-specific clones and E7-related motifs expanded in tumor.

Over chemoradiotherapy, repertoires were sampled more than once. The assay was immunoSEQ multiplex PCR, and TCRdb's table has in-frame clones only and misses some. Of 40,000 to 60,000 clones in the sample, roughly nine tenths are singletons; the top ten hold roughly 3%. Points on this clone: What it binds is not known.

This CDR3 is built from 15 residues. V dropped 0 bases and J dropped 2 bases, with 9 bases sitting between them. Germline V gives CDR1 SGHNT, CDR2 YENEEA. The sample in question was blood, obtained from a patient who underwent chemoradiotherapy. This TCR came from a human donor with HPV-associated anogenital cancer. This rearrangement joins TRBV11-3 to TRBJ2-3; unclear D gene. The CDR3 region has the DNA TGTGCCAGCAGCTTAGATGGGCGGTTCACAGATACGCAGTATTTT. Amino acid sequence: CASSLDGRFTDTQYF.